This is a list of T cell receptor beta chains from one sample in a study of PD-1 blockade in classical Hodgkin lymphoma. Using immunoSEQ multiplex PCR, the repertoire was profiled, and TCRdb retains in-frame clones only, with some absent. Of 14,000 to 15,000 clones in the sample, 91% were seen once. The specimen was CD8+ T cells from blood. The receptors here all came from a human donor with classical Hodgkin lymphoma. CDR3s include the opening cysteine and the closing phenylalanine or tryptophan. Fields, in order: D gene, J gene, V gene, clone size, CDR3 protein, CDR3 DNA. D genes are given only for firm matches. Clone size is given for some rows only: seen once, a few or many times, or a class if the clone is expanded.

>TRBD2|TRBJ2-3|TRBV6-1|-
CASSFGAGATDTQYF
TGTGCCAGCAGCTTCGGAGCGGGAGCGACAGATACGCAGTATTTT
>-|TRBJ2-1|TRBV6-1|-
CASSETTTSYNEQFF
TGTGCCAGCAGTGAAACTACTACTTCATACAATGAGCAGTTCTTC
>-|TRBJ1-2|TRBV6-5|-
CASSYSSGNGGYTF
TGTGCCAGCAGTTACTCGTCGGGGAACGGGGGCTACACCTTC
>-|TRBJ1-2|TRBV25-1|few
CASSGGYPNYGYTF
TGTGCCAGCAGTGGAGGATATCCTAACTATGGCTACACCTTC
>-|TRBJ2-1|TRBV7-9|-
CASSLVTTPYNEQFF
TGTGCCAGCAGCTTAGTCACAACCCCATACAATGAGCAGTTCTTC
>TRBD1|TRBJ2-2|TRBV11-3|-
CASSSTIQGAGGELFF
TGTGCCAGCAGCTCGACCATACAGGGGGCCGGCGGGGAGCTGTTTTTT
>-|TRBJ2-1|TRBV12-2|-
CASRLVSLADGQFF
TGTGCAAGTCGCTTAGTTAGCCTAGCGGACGGGCAGTTCTTC
>TRBD2|TRBJ2-7|TRBV27|-
CASSLIAGDSLEQYF
TGTGCCAGCAGTTTAATAGCGGGGGACTCCTTGGAGCAGTACTTC
>-|TRBJ1-1|TRBV19|-
CASSKVSPLTEAFF
TGTGCCAGTAGTAAAGTCTCTCCTCTCACTGAAGCTTTCTTT
>-|TRBJ1-5|TRBV11-2|-
CASSLGGSNQPQHF
TGTGCCAGCAGCTTAGGTGGGAGCAATCAGCCCCAGCATTTT
>-|TRBJ1-6|TRBV5-1|-
CASSLEGAPNSPLHF
TGCGCCAGCAGCTTGGAAGGGGCCCCCAATTCACCCCTCCACTTT
>TRBD2|TRBJ2-2|TRBV29-1|-
CSARGLAGINTGELFF
TGCAGCGCCAGGGGACTAGCGGGGATTAACACCGGGGAGCTGTTTTTT
>-|TRBJ2-7|TRBV7-8|-
CASRRGSSGATNEQYF
TGTGCCAGCAGAAGGGGGTCCTCGGGGGCAACCAACGAGCAGTACTTC
>TRBD2|TRBJ2-1|TRBV27|-
CASSLSTSGQEWQFF
TGTGCCAGCAGTTTATCAACTAGCGGACAAGAGTGGCAGTTCTTC
>-|TRBJ1-1|TRBV9|-
CASNPATPGTEAFF
TGTGCCAGCAATCCCGCGACGCCTGGGACTGAAGCTTTCTTT
>-|TRBJ2-1|TRBV27|-
CASSLDASYNEQFF
TGTGCCAGCAGTTTAGATGCGTCCTACAATGAGCAGTTCTTC
>-|TRBJ2-1|TRBV19|-
CASSINGYNEQFF
TGTGCCAGTAGTATTAATGGCTACAATGAGCAGTTCTTC
>TRBD2|TRBJ2-1|TRBV19|few
CASSSTSGPDSYNEQFF
TGTGCCAGTAGTTCGACTAGCGGGCCTGACTCCTACAATGAGCAGTTCTTC
>TRBD1|TRBJ2-6|TRBV28|-
CASAGGEAGANVLTF
TGTGCCAGCGCAGGGGGCGAAGCTGGGGCCAACGTCCTGACTTTC
>-|TRBJ1-1|TRBV27|-
CASSLYPGSSEAFF
TGTGCCAGCAGTTTATATCCCGGATCCTCTGAAGCTTTCTTT
>TRBD2|TRBJ2-1|TRBV13|-
CASSPSGTSASNEQFF
TGTGCCAGCAGCCCGTCTGGGACTAGCGCCTCCAATGAGCAGTTCTTC
>-|TRBJ1-4|TRBV2|few
CASSDGTRGEKLFF
TGTGCCAGCAGTGATGGGACCCGGGGGGAAAAACTGTTTTTT